Described below is a single T cell receptor (beta chain) sequence and its context. This sample is part of a study of blood T cell repertoires in COVID-19. On the study more broadly: Material from acute and convalescent COVID-19 was sourced from the United States, Italy and Spain. PBMCs, B-cell-depleted T cells, or T cells provided the cDNA or gDNA that made up the material.

Original processing methods: Estimates of nucleated cell counts were drawn from the amplification of reference gene primers. Libraries were prepared by immunoSEQ multiplex PCR; TCRdb keeps only in-frame clonotypes and omits some of them. V, J and clone size are those of that table, while D and trimming were read from the DNA. The repertoire holds about 290,000 clones, 85% seen once, with around 3.9% in the top ten. The sequencing sample was made of peripheral blood. The receptor was isolated from a woman aged 45-59 years with active or convalescent COVID-19.

The CDR3 reads CASSIWRGTSTDTQYF. The CDR3 nucleotides read TGTGCCAGTAGTATCTGGCGGGGTACTAGCACAGATACGCAGTATTTT. V usage is TRBV19 and J usage is TRBJ2-3, with TRBD2 as a possible D gene (6 bases). The V gene lost 3 bases and the J gene lost 0 bases, with 13 bases spanning the gap. The germline gives CDR1 LNHDA, CDR2 SQIVND (reference sequence). The CDR3 loop spans 16 amino acids.